This TCR beta chain was captured by sequencing in a study of graft-versus-host responses after intestinal transplantation. The overall study: Once they had received anti-thymocyte globulin induction, all recipients took tacrolimus and steroids for about three years.

In the case of this clone: Its target is unknown.

Study results and caveats: The marrow of recipients harbored GvH clones, and ileum or blood showed some of them first.

Measured with immunoSEQ multiplex PCR; TCRdb has only the in-frame clones, and not every one. The top ten hold over 0.8% of the sample, which has 85,000 to 130,000 clones, about 90% seen once. Source: unstimulated CD4+ T cells sorted from spleen or lymph node cells, taken before intestinal transplant. The receptor's source is a human donor who received an intestinal transplant.

The CDR3 bases are TGTGCCAGCAGTGGGGGGAGGGCCTATGGCTACACCTTC. Protein: CASSGGRAYGYTF. The gene calls are TRBV25-1 and TRBJ1-2; TRBD1 might be the D (5 bases). Germline loops: CDR1 MGHDK, CDR2 SYGVNS. The CDR3 sequence is 13 residues long. Trimming took 4 bases from V and 4 from J, leaving 10 bases between them.